This TCR beta chain emerged from a study of blood T cell repertoires in COVID-19. Across the study: The United States, Italy and Spain supplied acute and convalescent COVID-19 samples. The analysed material was cDNA or gDNA that came from T cells, B-cell-depleted T cells, or PBMCs.

The protocol was immunoSEQ multiplex PCR, while the TCRdb copy is restricted to in-frame clones and leaves out a portion. The table has 150,000 or so clones, around four fifths seen once. CDR1 is GTSNPN and CDR2 is SVGIG in the germline V gene (reference sequence). Unmatched junction bases numbered 5, after V lost 3 bases and J lost 3 bases. The CDR3 totals 15 residues. Specimen: peripheral blood. This TCR derives from a woman between 40 and 55 years old with active or convalescent COVID-19. The rearrangement uses TRBV30 and TRBJ2-1; 10 bases line up with TRBD2. CDR3 DNA: TGTGCCTGGAGGTCCTGGACTAGCGGCTACAATGAGCAGTTCTTC. This sequence encodes CAWRSWTSGYNEQFF. Based on the CDR3 plus reference TRBV30 and TRBJ2-1, the full variable domain is SQTIHQWPATLVQPVGSPLSLECTVEGTSNPNLYWYRQAAGRGLQLLFYSVGIGQISSEVPQNLSASRPQDRQFILSSKKLLLSDSGFYLCAWRSWTSGYNEQFFGPGTRLTVL.